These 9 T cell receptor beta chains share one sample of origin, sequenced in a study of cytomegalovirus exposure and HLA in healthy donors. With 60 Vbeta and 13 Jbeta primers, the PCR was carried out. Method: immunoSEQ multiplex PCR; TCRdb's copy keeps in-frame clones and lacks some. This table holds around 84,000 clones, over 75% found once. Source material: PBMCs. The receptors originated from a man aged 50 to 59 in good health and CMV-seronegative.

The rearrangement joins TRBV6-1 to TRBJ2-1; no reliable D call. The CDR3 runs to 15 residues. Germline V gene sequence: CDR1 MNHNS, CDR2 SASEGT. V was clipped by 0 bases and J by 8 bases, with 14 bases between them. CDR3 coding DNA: TGTGCCAGCAGTGAAGCGACGATAGGAGAGGATGAGCAGTTCTTC. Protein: CASSEATIGEDEQFF.

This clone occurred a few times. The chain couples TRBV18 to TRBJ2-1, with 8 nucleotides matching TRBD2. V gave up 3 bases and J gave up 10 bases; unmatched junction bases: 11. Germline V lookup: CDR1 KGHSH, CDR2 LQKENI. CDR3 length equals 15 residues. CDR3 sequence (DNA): TGTGCCAGCTCACCGATAGACCCGGGAGGGTACGAGCAGTTCTTC. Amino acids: CASSPIDPGGYEQFF.

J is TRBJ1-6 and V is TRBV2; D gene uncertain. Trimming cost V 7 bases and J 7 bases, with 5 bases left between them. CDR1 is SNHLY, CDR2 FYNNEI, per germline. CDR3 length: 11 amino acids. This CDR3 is CASTMNSPLHF. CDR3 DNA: TGTGCCAGCACCATGAATTCACCCCTCCACTTT.

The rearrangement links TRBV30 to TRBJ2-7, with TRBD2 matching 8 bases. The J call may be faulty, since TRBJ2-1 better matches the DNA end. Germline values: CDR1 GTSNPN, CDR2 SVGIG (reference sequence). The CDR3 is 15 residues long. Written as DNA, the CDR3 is TGTGCCTGGAACAGCGGGGGAGTCTCCTACAATGAGCAGTTCTTC. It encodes CAWNSGGVSYNEQFF.

In DNA form, the CDR3 reads TGCGCCAGCAGCCGCGTCGGGGACACTGAAGCTTTCTTT. Protein product: CASSRVGDTEAFF. The rearrangement uses TRBV4-1 and TRBJ1-1, with D unclear. This CDR3 has 13 amino acids. The V end was cut by 4 bases, the J end by 3 bases, with 9 bases between. The germline CDR1 and CDR2 sequences are MGHRA and YSYEKL.

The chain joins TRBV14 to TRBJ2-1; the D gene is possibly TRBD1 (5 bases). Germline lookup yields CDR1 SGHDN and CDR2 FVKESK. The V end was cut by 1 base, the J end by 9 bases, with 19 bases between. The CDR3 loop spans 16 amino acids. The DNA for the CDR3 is TGTGCCAGCAGCCAAGTGGGTAGGGGATTTGATGCTGAGCAGTTCTTC. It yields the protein CASSQVGRGFDAEQFF.

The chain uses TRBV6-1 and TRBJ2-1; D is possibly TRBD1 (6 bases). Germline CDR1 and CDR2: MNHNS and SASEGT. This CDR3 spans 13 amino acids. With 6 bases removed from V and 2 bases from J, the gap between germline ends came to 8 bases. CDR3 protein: CASRGATYNEQFF. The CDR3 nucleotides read TGTGCCAGCAGGGGGGCCACCTACAATGAGCAGTTCTTC.

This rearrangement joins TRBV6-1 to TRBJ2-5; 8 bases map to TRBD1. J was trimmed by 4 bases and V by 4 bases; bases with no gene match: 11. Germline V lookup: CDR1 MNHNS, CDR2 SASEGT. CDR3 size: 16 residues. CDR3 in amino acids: CASSVDRQGWGETQYF. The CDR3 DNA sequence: TGTGCCAGCAGTGTCGATCGACAGGGGTGGGGAGAGACCCAGTACTTC.

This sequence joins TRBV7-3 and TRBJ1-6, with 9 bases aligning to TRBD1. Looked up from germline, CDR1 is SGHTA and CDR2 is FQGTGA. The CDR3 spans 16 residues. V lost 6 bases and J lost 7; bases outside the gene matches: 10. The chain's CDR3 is CASRFGTGRVNSPLHF. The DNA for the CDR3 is TGTGCCAGCAGGTTCGGGACAGGGCGCGTGAATTCACCCCTCCACTTT.